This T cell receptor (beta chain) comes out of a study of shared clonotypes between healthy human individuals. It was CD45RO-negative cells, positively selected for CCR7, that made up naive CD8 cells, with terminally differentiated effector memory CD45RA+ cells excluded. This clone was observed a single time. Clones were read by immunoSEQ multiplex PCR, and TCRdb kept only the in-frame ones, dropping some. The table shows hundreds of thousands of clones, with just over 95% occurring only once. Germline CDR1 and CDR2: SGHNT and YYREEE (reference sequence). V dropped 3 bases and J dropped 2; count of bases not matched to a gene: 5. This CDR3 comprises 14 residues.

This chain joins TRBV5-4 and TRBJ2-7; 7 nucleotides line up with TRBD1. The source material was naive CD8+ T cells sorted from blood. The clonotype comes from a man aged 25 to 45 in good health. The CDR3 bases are TGTGCCAGCAGCTACAGGGGCGCCGCCTACGAGCAGTACTTC. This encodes CASSYRGAAYEQYF.